The rows below give T cell receptor beta chains drawn from one sample of a study of Graves' ophthalmopathy and Graves' hyperthyroidism. TCRdb analysed the multiplex PCR reads with MiXCR anew, one entry per CDR3 protein. The sample has 660,000 or so distinct CDR3 sequences, just over 40% seen once. Sequenced: peripheral blood. These receptor sequences come from an adult man with Graves' ophthalmopathy. The CDR3 runs from the conserved cysteine through the conserved F or W. A D gene is named only where the DNA matches it firmly. Clone sizes are given selectively: once, few, many, or a class where the clone is expanded.

few	15	TRBV5-1	TRBJ2-7	NA	CASSLNGGGRYEQYF	TGCGCCAGCAGCTTGAATGGAGGGGGCCGCTACGAGCAGTACTTC
NA	15	TRBV24-1	TRBJ2-3	TRBD1	CATSDAQGVTDTQYF	TGTGCCACCAGTGATGCTCAGGGGGTGACAGATACGCAGTATTTT
NA	13	TRBV7-2	TRBJ2-7	TRBD2	CASTRWGGYEQYF	TGTGCCAGCACCCGATGGGGGGGGTACGAGCAGTACTTC
few	13	TRBV25-1	TRBJ2-3	NA	CASSKQVSDTQYF	TGTGCCAGCAGCAAACAGGTTTCAGATACGCAGTATTTT
NA	14	TRBV29-1	TRBJ2-1	NA	CSVDDYGSYNEQFF	TGCAGCGTTGATGACTACGGCTCCTACAATGAGCAGTTCTTC
NA	15	TRBV19	TRBJ2-2	NA	CASITGGEKTGELFF	TGTGCCAGTATTACGGGGGGCGAGAAGACCGGGGAGCTGTTTTTT
NA	14	TRBV12-5	TRBJ1-5	NA	CASGLIWSNQPQHF	TGTGCTAGTGGTTTGATCTGGAGCAATCAGCCCCAGCATTTT
many	13	TRBV7-8	TRBJ2-7	NA	CASSPGDSYEQYF	TGTGCCAGCAGCCCCGGCGACTCCTACGAGCAGTACTTC
NA	13	TRBV7-3	TRBJ2-2	NA	CASSSPPAGELFF	TGTGCCAGCAGCTCCCCCCCGGCCGGGGAGCTGTTTTTT
NA	13	TRBV29-1	TRBJ1-2	TRBD1	CSLEYGQDYGYTF	TGCAGCTTGGAATACGGACAGGACTATGGCTACACCTTC
few	15	TRBV5-8	TRBJ1-3	NA	CASSSWAGTGNTIYF	TGTGCCAGCAGCTCGTGGGCGGGTACTGGAAACACCATATATTTT
NA	14	TRBV29-1	TRBJ2-7	NA	CSVGVGSGLYEQYF	TGCAGCGTTGGGGTGGGTAGCGGTCTCTACGAGCAGTACTTC
many	13	TRBV7-9	TRBJ1-1	TRBD1	CASWSQGVTEAFF	TGTGCCAGCTGGTCCCAGGGGGTCACTGAAGCTTTCTTT